The sequence of this T cell receptor (beta chain) was determined in a study of vaccination and CD4 T cells after COVID-19. Study observations and caveats: Spike mono-reactivity was found in 304 of the 307 vaccine-specific clones identified in convalescent patients. A median of around 86% of reactive clones, in convalescent patients, became evident only post-vaccination.

The CDR3 is 15 residues long. The V and J ends lost 6 bases and 5 bases, in that order; junction bases with no gene match: 9. CDR1 is MNHNS, CDR2 SASEGT, per germline. Stated treatment: roughly 11-day PBMC culture with coronavirus spike peptide pools or control peptides (ViraFEST assay). TCRs were sequenced by ViraFEST after antigen-specific T cells had been expanded with peptide pools. This clonotype was seen just once. Its antigen remains unidentified. Cultured CD4+ T cell DNA was sequenced using the Oncomine TCR Beta short-read assay. MiXCR, run by TCRdb on the PCR reads, gives a single entry per CDR3 protein. The table records about 18,000 distinct CDR3 sequences, around 70% of them present only once.

The V call is TRBV6-1, the J call TRBJ1-1; 10 bases are a match to TRBD1. The specimen was CD4+ T cells from blood, cultured in vitro. The sequence was collected from a human donor who had recovered from COVID-19. This CDR3 reads CASSLTGTGVTEAFF. The CDR3 bases are TGTGCCAGCAGCTTGACCGGGACAGGGGTTACTGAAGCTTTCTTT.